This T cell receptor (beta chain) derives from a study of cytomegalovirus exposure and HLA in healthy donors. Looking at the study overall: The use of the same platform for the 110 or so validation repertoires and the 650 to 850 first-cohort repertoires was reported by a later analysis.

The ends lost 0 bases at V and 4 bases at J; junction bases unmatched: 5. There are 16 residues in the CDR3. The germline V gene encodes CDR1 LGHNA and CDR2 YSLEER. Here immunoSEQ multiplex PCR was the method, and the copy in TCRdb shows in-frame clones only, minus some. The sample comprises approximately 200,000 clones, about 91% of which are singletons, and over 2.5% rests with the top ten. These donors were members of the 120-subject validation cohort, a group separate from the approximately 620-subject first cohort. General study results and limits: Most TCR sequences were rare, but some public TCRs occurred in many donors. The TCR clusters that emerged in the first cohort tended, a later analysis found, to co-occur in the approximately 130 validation repertoires.

Notes on this clone: The antigen is not known.

This clonotype was obtained from a woman between 18 and 29 years old in good health and CMV-seronegative. The sample was PBMCs. This sequence joins TRBV4-3 and TRBJ2-3; 9 bases fit TRBD2. CDR3 nucleotide sequence: TGCGCCAGCAGCCAAGAGCCTAGCGGGAATTCAGATACGCAGTATTTT. Its translation: CASSQEPSGNSDTQYF.